This T cell receptor beta chain appears in the sequencing data of a study of response to subunit inactivated influenza vaccine. The CDR3 runs 17 residues. Trimming stripped 1 base from V and 0 bases from J, with 18 bases between. Germline lookup yields CDR1 DFQATT and CDR2 SNEGSKA (reference sequence). Remarks on this clonotype: The target antigen is unknown.

Study-wide findings and caveats: New T cells are recruited in small numbers by each seasonal influenza vaccination, according to the authors' suggestion.

TCRdb reprocessed the RT-PCR reads via MiXCR and lists one record per CDR3 protein. The sample comprises over 750,000 distinct CDR3 sequences, about 20% of which are singletons, and roughly 10% rests with the top ten. This clonotype was obtained from a man between 45 and 60 years old who received an inactivated influenza vaccine. Sequenced here: PBMCs from blood, sampled around 5 days after vaccination. The chain joins TRBV20-1 to TRBJ1-2, with D unresolved. As DNA, the CDR3 is TGCAGTGCTAGAGGAGGCCCCCGAGGAGGAGCTAACTATGGCTACACCTTC. It specifies CSARGGPRGGANYGYTF.